The 15 T cell receptor beta chains below were found in one sample sequenced in a study of early T cells in non-severe SARS-CoV-2 infection. MiXCR was run by TCRdb on the 5' RACE reads, yielding one entry per CDR3 protein. The sample records roughly 55,000 distinct CDR3 sequences, 14% to 15% being singletons. This material consisted of whole blood, taken at baseline. The receptors shown here come from an adult who was a healthcare worker with PCR-confirmed SARS-CoV-2 infection or an uninfected control (not recorded which).

This clonotype came up a few times. The V gene is TRBV11-3, the J gene TRBJ2-5; the D is unclear. Germline-derived CDR1 and CDR2 are SGHNT and YENEEA. The CDR3 runs 13 residues. V shed 6 bases and J shed 4 bases, with 12 bases lying between them. DNA for the CDR3: TGTGCCAGCAGGCAAACGCCTTCAGAGACCCAGTACTTC. It is translated as CASRQTPSETQYF. The full variable domain, rest sourced from reference TRBV11-3 and TRBJ2-5, is EAGVVQSPRYKIIEKKQPVAFWCNPISGHNTLYWYLQNLGQGPELLIRYENEEAVDDSQLPKDRFSAERLKGVDSTLKIQPAELGDSAVYLCASRQTPSETQYFGPGTRLLVL.

This clonotype was observed at least ten times. The rearrangement uses TRBV19 and TRBJ1-5; tentatively, D is TRBD1 (6 bases). This CDR3 is 13 amino acids long. The V end was cut by 8 bases, the J end by 3 bases, with 11 bases between. Germline V gives CDR1 LNHDA, CDR2 SQIVND (reference sequence). The CDR3, as DNA: TGTGCCAGTGGGGGGCCTTACAATCAGCCCCAGCATTTT. Protein: CASGGPYNQPQHF. Full variable domain (rest looked up from reference TRBV19 and TRBJ1-5): DGGITQSPKYLFRKEGQNVTLSCEQNLNHDAMYWYRQDPGQGLRLIYYSQIVNDFQKGDIAEGYSVSREKKESFPLTVTSAQKNPTAFYLCASGGPYNQPQHFGDGTRLSIL.

This clonotype was detected a few times. The chain employs TRBV27 and TRBJ2-7; 7 bases are shared with TRBD2. CDR3 length: 15 amino acids. Germline trimming cut 6 bases from V and 4 bases from J; bases unmatched to any gene: 12. Germline CDR1 and CDR2: MNHEY and SMNVEV (reference sequence). CDR3 sequence reads: CASRSGPTSWYEQYF. The CDR3, as DNA: TGTGCCAGCAGATCAGGCCCGACTAGCTGGTACGAGCAGTACTTC.

This chain uses TRBV11-2 with TRBJ1-4; tentative D call: TRBD1 (6 bases). The CDR3 is made up of 17 amino acids. Germline lookup yields CDR1 SGHAT and CDR2 FQNNGV. Trimming cost V 5 bases and J 3 bases, with 19 bases left between them. The CDR3 DNA reads as TGTGCCAGCAGCACTGATTCACACAGGGCGGCTAATGAAAAACTGTTTTTT. Amino acids: CASSTDSHRAANEKLFF.

This clonotype has a handful of counts. V and J are TRBV7-9 and TRBJ2-3, with a possible D match to TRBD1 (6 bases). Trimming took off 1 base at V and 6 bases at J, with 8 bases between the two ends. In germline, CDR1 is SEHNR, CDR2 FQNEAQ (reference sequence). This CDR3 contains 13 residues. CDR3 sequence: CASSLEGHDTQYF. Here the CDR3 DNA reads TGTGCCAGCAGCTTAGAGGGACACGATACGCAGTATTTT.

There are a few counts of this clonotype. This chain links TRBV6-5 with TRBJ1-5; the D gene is possibly TRBD1 (6 bases). V was pared by 2 bases and J by 0 bases, with 8 bases between. Germline-derived CDR1 and CDR2 are MNHEY and SVGAGI. The CDR3 is made up of 15 amino acids. The CDR3 is CASSYGGHSNQPQHF. In DNA form, the CDR3 reads TGTGCCAGCAGTTACGGGGGGCATAGCAATCAGCCCCAGCATTTT.

The table lists this clonotype with a few counts. This sequence joins TRBV20-1 and TRBJ1-6; tentative D call: TRBD1 (5 bases). The ends were cut back, 0 bases at V and 5 bases at J, with 11 bases in the middle. Germline loops: CDR1 DFQATT, CDR2 SNEGSKA (reference sequence). CDR3 length equals 15 residues. For the CDR3, the DNA is TGCAGTGCTAGAGAGGTGCAGGGTAATAATTCACCCCTCCACTTT. This codes for CSAREVQGNNSPLHF.

This clonotype occurred a few times. The chain has TRBV29-1 and TRBJ2-1; TRBD2 agrees at 9 bases. This CDR3 is built from 14 residues. Germline loops: CDR1 SQVTM, CDR2 ANQGSEA. V lost 5 bases and J lost 3; bases outside the gene matches: 5. The CDR3 loop is CSVSGTSLYNEQFF. In DNA, the CDR3 is TGCAGCGTTTCCGGGACTAGCCTCTACAATGAGCAGTTCTTC.

This clonotype was observed at least ten times. The rearrangement uses TRBV7-9 and TRBJ2-5; perhaps D is TRBD1 or TRBD2 (5 bases each). V gave up 11 bases and J gave up 1 base, with 8 bases separating them. The CDR3 totals 11 residues. Germline assignment: CDR1 SEHNR and CDR2 FQNEAQ (reference sequence). The CDR3 loop is CAAGAQETQYF. CDR3 bases: TGTGCCGCCGGGGCCCAAGAGACCCAGTACTTC. The whole variable domain, remainder taken from reference TRBV7-9 and TRBJ2-5, is DTGVSQNPRHKITKRGQNVTFRCDPISEHNRLYWYRQTLGQGPEFLTYFQNEAQLEKSRLLSDRFSAERPKGSFSTLEIQRTEQGDSAMYLCAAGAQETQYFGPGTRLLVL.

Only a few counts were recorded for this clonotype. This chain joins TRBV28 and TRBJ1-5; D perhaps matches TRBD1 (6 bases). V was clipped by 5 bases and J by 9 bases, with 14 bases between them. The CDR3 has 13 amino acids. Per the germline V gene, CDR1 is MDHEN and CDR2 is SYDVKM. CDR3 residues: CASSPPGGAPQHF. CDR3 sequence (DNA): TGTGCCAGCAGTCCGCCCGGGGGGGCGCCCCAGCATTTT.

V is TRBV7-8 and J is TRBJ2-3; the D gene is possibly TRBD1 (7 bases). There are 16 residues in the CDR3. Germline-derived CDR1 and CDR2 are SGHVS and FQNEAQ. The V and J ends lost 6 bases and 4 bases respectively, with 20 bases between them. Here the CDR3 reads CASRIRGTEPSDTQYF. CDR3 DNA sequence: TGTGCCAGCAGGATCCGGGGGACAGAGCCTTCAGATACGCAGTATTTT.

This CDR3 reads CATSRDGGYTEAFF. The CDR3 DNA reads TGTGCCACCAGCAGAGATGGGGGATACACTGAAGCTTTCTTT. The chain is built from TRBV15 and TRBJ1-1; the D gene is possibly TRBD1 (5 bases). V was trimmed by 0 bases and J by 3 bases, leaving 8 bases between them. Germline V gene lookup returns CDR1 LNHNV and CDR2 YYDKDF (reference sequence). This CDR3 comprises 14 residues.

The gene calls are TRBV4-1 and TRBJ2-7, with TRBD2 matching 7 bases. V trimming: 2 bases; J trimming: 3 bases; junction bases outside the gene matches: 7. The CDR3 is made up of 15 amino acids. Germline V gene lookup returns CDR1 MGHRA and CDR2 YSYEKL. The CDR3 nucleotides read TGCGCCAGCAGCCAAAACGGGGGGAGTAGCTACGAGCAGTACTTC. Its protein is CASSQNGGSSYEQYF.

Ten or more counts support this clonotype. The V gene is TRBV12-3 or TRBV12-4, the J gene TRBJ1-1; D unresolved. Trimming left V 3 bases short and J 3 bases short, with 5 bases between. The CDR3 has 12 amino acids. The CDR3: CASSFRDTEAFF. The CDR3 DNA follows: TGTGCCAGCAGTTTTCGTGACACTGAAGCTTTCTTT.

The rearrangement joins TRBV6-5 to TRBJ2-3, with 8 bases matching TRBD1. The CDR3 is 15 residues long. Trimming cost V 6 bases and J 0 bases; bases outside gene matches: 5. Germline V gene data show CDR1 as MNHEY and CDR2 as SVGAGI. CDR3 sequence: CASSRTGQSTDTQYF. As DNA, the CDR3 is TGTGCCAGCAGCAGGACAGGGCAAAGCACAGATACGCAGTATTTT.